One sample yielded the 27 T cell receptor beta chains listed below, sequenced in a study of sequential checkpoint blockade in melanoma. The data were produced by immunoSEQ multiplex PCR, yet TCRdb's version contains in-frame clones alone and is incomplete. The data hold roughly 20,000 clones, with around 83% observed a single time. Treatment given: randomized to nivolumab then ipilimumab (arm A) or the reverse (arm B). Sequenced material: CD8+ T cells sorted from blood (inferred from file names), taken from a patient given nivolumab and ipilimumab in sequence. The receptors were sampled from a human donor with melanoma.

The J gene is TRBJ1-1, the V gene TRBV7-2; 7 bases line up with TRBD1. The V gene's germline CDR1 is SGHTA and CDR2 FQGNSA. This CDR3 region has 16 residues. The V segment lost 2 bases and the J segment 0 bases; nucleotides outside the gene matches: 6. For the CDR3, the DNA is TGTGCCAGCAGCTTATCCGCGGGACAGTTGAACACTGAAGCTTTCTTT. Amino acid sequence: CASSLSAGQLNTEAFF.

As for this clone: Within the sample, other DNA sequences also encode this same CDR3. In DNA, the CDR3 is TGTGCCAGCAGTCCCGGGACTTATGAGCAGTACTTC. The encoded protein is CASSPGTYEQYF. The chain combines TRBV7-9 with TRBJ2-7, with D perhaps TRBD2 (6 bases). Germline V gene lookup returns CDR1 SEHNR and CDR2 FQNEAQ (reference sequence). The CDR3 is 12 residues long. V was clipped by 6 bases and J by 7 bases, with 13 bases between them.

DNA for the CDR3: TGTGCCACGACCCCCCCGGGTTGGAACACTGAAGCTTTCTTT. Translating gives CATTPPGWNTEAFF. The V gene is TRBV28, the J gene TRBJ1-1, with D hard to call. Per germline, CDR1 MDHEN and CDR2 SYDVKM. Trimming removed 10 bases at V and 1 base at J, with 16 bases between. This CDR3 region has 14 residues.

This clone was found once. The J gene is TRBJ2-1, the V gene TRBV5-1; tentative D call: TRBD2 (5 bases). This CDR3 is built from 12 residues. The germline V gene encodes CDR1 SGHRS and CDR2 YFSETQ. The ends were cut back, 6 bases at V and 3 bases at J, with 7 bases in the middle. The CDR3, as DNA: TGCGCCAGCACCCGGGACTACAATGAGCAGTTCTTC. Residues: CASTRDYNEQFF.

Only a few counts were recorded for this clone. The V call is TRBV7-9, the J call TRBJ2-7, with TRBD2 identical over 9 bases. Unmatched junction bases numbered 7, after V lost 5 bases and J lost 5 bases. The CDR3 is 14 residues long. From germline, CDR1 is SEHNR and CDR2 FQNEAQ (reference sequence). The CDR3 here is CASSPGLAGNEQYF. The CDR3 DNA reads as TGTGCCAGCAGCCCCGGGCTAGCGGGGAACGAGCAGTACTTC.

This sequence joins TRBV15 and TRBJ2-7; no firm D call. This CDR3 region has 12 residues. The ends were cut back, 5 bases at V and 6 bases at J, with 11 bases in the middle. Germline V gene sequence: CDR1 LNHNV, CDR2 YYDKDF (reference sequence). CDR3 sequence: CATSSGELEQYF. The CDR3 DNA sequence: TGTGCCACCAGCTCTGGAGAGCTCGAGCAGTACTTC.

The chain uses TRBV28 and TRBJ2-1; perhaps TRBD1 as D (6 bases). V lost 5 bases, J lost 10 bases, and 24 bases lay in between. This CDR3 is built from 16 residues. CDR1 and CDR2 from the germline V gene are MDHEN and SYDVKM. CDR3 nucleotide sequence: TGTGCCAGCAGTACACGGGACATTTGGGTGAGGGTGGAGCAGTTCTTC. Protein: CASSTRDIWVRVEQFF.

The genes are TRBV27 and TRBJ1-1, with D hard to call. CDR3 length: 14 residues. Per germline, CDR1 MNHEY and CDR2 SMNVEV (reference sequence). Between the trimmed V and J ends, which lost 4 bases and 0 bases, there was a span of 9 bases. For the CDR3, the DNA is TGTGCCAGCAGTTGGGCCGGGGTGAACACTGAAGCTTTCTTT. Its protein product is CASSWAGVNTEAFF.

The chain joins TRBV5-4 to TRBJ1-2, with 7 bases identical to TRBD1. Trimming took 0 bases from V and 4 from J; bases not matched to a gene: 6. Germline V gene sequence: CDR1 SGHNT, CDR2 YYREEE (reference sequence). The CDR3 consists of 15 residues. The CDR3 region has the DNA TGTGCCAGCAGCTTGGAAAGGGGGCGGGTCTATGGCTACACCTTC. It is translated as CASSLERGRVYGYTF.

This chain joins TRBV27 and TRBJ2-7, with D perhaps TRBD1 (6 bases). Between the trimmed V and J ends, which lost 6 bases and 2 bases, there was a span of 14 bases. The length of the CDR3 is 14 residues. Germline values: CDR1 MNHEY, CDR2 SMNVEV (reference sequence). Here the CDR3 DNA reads TGTGCCAGCAGACCCACCGGGACAACCTACGAGCAGTACTTC. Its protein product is CASRPTGTTYEQYF.

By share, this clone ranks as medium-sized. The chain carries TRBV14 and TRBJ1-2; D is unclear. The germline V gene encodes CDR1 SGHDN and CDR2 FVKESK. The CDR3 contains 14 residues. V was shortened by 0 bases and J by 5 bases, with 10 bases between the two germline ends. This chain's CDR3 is CASSQERGEYGYTF. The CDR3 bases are TGTGCCAGCAGCCAAGAGCGGGGAGAATATGGCTACACCTTC.

The CDR3: CASSLVYSLLFF. DNA of the CDR3: TGTGCCAGCAGCTTGGTGTACAGTCTGCTGTTTTTT. The chain joins TRBV5-8 to TRBJ1-4, with D uncertain. The CDR3 contains 12 residues. From germline, CDR1 is SGHTS and CDR2 YDEGEE. Trimming pared 0 bases from V and 14 bases from J, leaving 11 bases between.

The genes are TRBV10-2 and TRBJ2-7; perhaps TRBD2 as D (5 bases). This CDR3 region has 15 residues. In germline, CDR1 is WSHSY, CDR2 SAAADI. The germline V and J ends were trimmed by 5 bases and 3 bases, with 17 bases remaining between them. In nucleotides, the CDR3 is TGCGCCAGCAGTCCGAGGGCCACCGTGGTCTACGAGCAGTACTTC. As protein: CASSPRATVVYEQYF.

In DNA, the CDR3 is TGTGCCAGCAGTACAGGAATCTCTGGAGCCTACGAGCAGTACTTC. Residues: CASSTGISGAYEQYF. The V and J genes are TRBV28 and TRBJ2-7; weak D call: TRBD1 (5 bases). This CDR3 has 15 residues. Looked up from germline, CDR1 is MDHEN and CDR2 is SYDVKM. V lost 5 bases and J 2 bases, leaving 16 bases between the germline ends.

The CDR3 region is CASSLGGSEQYF. For the CDR3, the DNA is TGTGCCAGCAGTTTGGGAGGAAGTGAGCAGTACTTC. The rearrangement links TRBV27 to TRBJ2-7; tentative D call: TRBD2 (6 bases). Germline CDR1 MNHEY, CDR2 SMNVEV (reference sequence). The germline V and J ends were trimmed by 3 bases and 7 bases, with 10 bases remaining between them. This CDR3 is built from 12 residues.

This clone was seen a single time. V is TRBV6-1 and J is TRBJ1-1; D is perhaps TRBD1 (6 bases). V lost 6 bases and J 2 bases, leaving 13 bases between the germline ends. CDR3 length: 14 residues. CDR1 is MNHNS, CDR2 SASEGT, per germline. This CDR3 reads CASSHRDENTEAFF. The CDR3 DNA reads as TGTGCCAGCAGCCACAGGGATGAAAACACTGAAGCTTTCTTT.

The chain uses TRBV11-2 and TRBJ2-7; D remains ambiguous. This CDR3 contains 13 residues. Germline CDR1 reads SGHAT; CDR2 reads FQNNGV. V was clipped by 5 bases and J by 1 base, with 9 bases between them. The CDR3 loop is CASSPALSYEQYF. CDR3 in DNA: TGTGCCAGCAGCCCAGCGCTTTCCTACGAGCAGTACTTC.

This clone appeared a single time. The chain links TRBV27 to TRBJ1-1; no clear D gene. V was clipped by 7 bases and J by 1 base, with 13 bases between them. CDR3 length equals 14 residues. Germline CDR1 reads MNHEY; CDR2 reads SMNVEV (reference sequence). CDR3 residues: CASNSLRGNTEAFF. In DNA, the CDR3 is TGTGCCAGCAATTCCTTGCGGGGGAACACTGAAGCTTTCTTT.

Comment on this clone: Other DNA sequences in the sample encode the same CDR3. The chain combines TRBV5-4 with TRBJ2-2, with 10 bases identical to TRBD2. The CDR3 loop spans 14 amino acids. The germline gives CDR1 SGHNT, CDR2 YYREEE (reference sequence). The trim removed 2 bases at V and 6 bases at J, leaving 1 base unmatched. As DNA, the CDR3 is TGTGCCAGCAGCTTCGGGACTAGCGCCGGGGAGCTGTTTTTT. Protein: CASSFGTSAGELFF.

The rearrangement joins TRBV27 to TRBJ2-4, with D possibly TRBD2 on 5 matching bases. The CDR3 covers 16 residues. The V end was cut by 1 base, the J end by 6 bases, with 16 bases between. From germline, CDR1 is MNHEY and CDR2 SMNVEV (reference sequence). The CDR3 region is CASSLLGSGGANIQYF. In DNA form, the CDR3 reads TGTGCCAGCAGTTTATTAGGGAGTGGCGGCGCAAACATTCAGTACTTC.

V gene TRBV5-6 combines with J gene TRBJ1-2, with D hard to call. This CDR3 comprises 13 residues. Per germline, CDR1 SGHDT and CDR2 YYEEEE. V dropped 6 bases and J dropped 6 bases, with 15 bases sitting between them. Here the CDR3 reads CASNPGVGDGYTF. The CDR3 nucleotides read TGTGCCAGCAATCCCGGGGTCGGCGATGGCTACACCTTC.

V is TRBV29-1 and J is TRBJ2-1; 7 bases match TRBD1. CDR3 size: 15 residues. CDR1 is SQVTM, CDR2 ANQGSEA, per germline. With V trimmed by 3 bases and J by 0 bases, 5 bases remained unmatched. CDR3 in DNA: TGCAGCGTTGATTTAGGGGGCCGCTCCTACAATGAGCAGTTCTTC. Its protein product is CSVDLGGRSYNEQFF.

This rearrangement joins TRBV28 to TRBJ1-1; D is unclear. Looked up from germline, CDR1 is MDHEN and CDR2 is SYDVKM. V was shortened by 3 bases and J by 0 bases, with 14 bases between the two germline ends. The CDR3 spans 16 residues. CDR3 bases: TGTGCCAGCAGTTTGAGTGTTAGCAGCCTGAACACTGAAGCTTTCTTT. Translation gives CASSLSVSSLNTEAFF.

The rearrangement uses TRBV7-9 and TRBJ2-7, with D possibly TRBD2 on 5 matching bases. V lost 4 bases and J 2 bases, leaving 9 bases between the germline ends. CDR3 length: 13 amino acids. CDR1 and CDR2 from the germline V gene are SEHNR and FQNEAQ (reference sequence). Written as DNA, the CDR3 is TGTGCCAGCAGCTCCGACGGGACCTACGAGCAGTACTTC. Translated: CASSSDGTYEQYF.

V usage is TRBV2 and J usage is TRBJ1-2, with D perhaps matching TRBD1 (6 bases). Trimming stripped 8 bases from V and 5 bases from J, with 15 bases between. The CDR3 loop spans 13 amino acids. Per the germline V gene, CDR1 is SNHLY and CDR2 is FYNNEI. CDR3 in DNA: TGTGCCAGCGCCGGGGGGCCGGTTTATGGCTACACCTTC. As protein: CASAGGPVYGYTF.

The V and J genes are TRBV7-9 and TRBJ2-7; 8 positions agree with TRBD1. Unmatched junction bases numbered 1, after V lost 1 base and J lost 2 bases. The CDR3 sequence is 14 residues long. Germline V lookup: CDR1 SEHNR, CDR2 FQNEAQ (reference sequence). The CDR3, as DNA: TGTGCCAGCAGCTTAGGACAGGGGACCTACGAGCAGTACTTC. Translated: CASSLGQGTYEQYF.

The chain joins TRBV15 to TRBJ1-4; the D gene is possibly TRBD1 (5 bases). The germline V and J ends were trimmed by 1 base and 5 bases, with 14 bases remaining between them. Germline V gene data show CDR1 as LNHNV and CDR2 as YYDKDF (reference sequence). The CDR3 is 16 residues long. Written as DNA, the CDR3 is TGTGCCACCAGCAGAGTAAGGGGCAGCCAAAATGAAAAACTGTTTTTT. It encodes CATSRVRGSQNEKLFF.